This T cell receptor (beta chain) was sequenced in a study of blood T cell repertoires in COVID-19 (TCRdb year 2020). About the study as a whole: The collaborator samples originated in the United States, Italy and Spain and spanned the acute and convalescent phases of COVID-19. The prospective study material was composed of cDNA or gDNA derived from T cells, B-cell-depleted T cells, or PBMCs. Deeply sampled blood TCRbeta repertoires from subjects exposed to, actively infected with, or recovered from COVID-19 were included in the dataset. The repertoires were released in a freely available public database meant as a resource for research on the immune response to SARS-CoV-2. The samples were drawn from the first 160 participants of the ongoing ImmuneRACE study and from 950 to 1,500 subjects provided by 6 global collaborators. A de-identified subject ID, COVID-19 status, age in years and sex were almost always included in the sample metadata. Where available, HLA class I and class II types were taken from metadata supplied by the sample provider and were not determined by assay-based typing.

Results the study describes overall, beyond this receptor: Clinical and demographic metadata were provided uncurated, with the amount varying by source and participant.

For this chain, trimming is 4 bases at the V end and 0 bases at the J end, and the number of junction bases without a gene match is 3. The CDR3 holds 15 amino acids from the cysteine to the phenylalanine. CDR3 DNA is the only sequence kept; it has 45 bases, read in frame from the first base. The germline V gene provides CDR1 SGHRS and CDR2 YFSETQ. A word on this clone: Its antigen is not yet known. No much larger clone is present one base from it, and per-base qualities are unavailable.

TCRbeta CDR3 regions were amplified from genomic DNA using the immunoSEQ Assay, a bias-controlled multiplex PCR. Per the source publication's procedure: Nucleated cell counts per sample were estimated from amplification of reference gene primers within the assay. Sequence reads were collapsed and filtered to measure the absolute abundance of every unique TCRbeta CDR3 rearrangement. Productive Simpson clonality was computed per sample as the square root of Simpson's diversity index over productive rearrangements. TCRdb obtained this table from immuneACCESS and retained in-frame rearrangements with V and J assigned. These tables miss some clones; where compared with another copy, unresolved V genes account for less than half of the shortfall, and the remainder is unexplained. V, J and clone size were drawn from that table, and D and trimming were deduced from the DNA. The sample table shows about 120,000 clones, and around 80% are seen once. Of the sample, under 2.5% falls within the top ten clones.

Each collaborating institution followed its own protocols to collect whole blood in K2EDTA tubes. For TCRbeta analysis, collaborator samples were shipped as frozen whole blood, as isolated PBMCs, or as DNA extracted from either sample type. The receptor's source is a man aged 70 or older with acute or convalescent COVID-19. The chain uses TRBV5-1 and TRBJ2-7, and 11 bases in between align with TRBD2. The source material was peripheral blood. The CDR3 here reads CASSLAGGFSYEQYF. The DNA sequence is given as TGCGCCAGCAGCCTAGCGGGGGGCTTCTCCTACGAGCAGTACTTC.